This T cell receptor (beta chain) was sequenced for a study of T cells in Graves' hyperthyroidism and ophthalmopathy. Study findings and constraints: Model predictions of ophthalmopathy came a median approximately seven months before onset.

V was clipped by 5 bases and J by 1 base, with 15 bases between them. The CDR3 length is 15 residues. Germline V gives CDR1 DFQATT, CDR2 SNEGSKA (reference sequence). With regard to this clonotype: As yet, its antigen is unknown.

More than 9.5 ml fresh peripheral blood yielded the PBMCs. Template material for amplifying TCR beta CDR3 regions consisted of RNA transcripts. Carried out on the TCR CDR3, a first-round RT-PCR used the HTBI primer set. Each CDR3 protein gets one entry after TCRdb re-called the multiplex PCR reads with MiXCR. This sample yields over 650,000 distinct CDR3 sequences, of which approximately 16% are seen a single time; approximately 8.4% belongs to the top ten. The sequence derives from a man between 18 and 29 years old with Graves' hyperthyroidism. V gene TRBV20-1 combines with J gene TRBJ2-4; the D gene could be TRBD1 or TRBD2 (5 bases each). The sequencing input was blood. The DNA for the CDR3 is TGCAGTGCTTCCTCACCGTGGGGGGCCAAAAACATTCAGTACTTC. This encodes CSASSPWGAKNIQYF.